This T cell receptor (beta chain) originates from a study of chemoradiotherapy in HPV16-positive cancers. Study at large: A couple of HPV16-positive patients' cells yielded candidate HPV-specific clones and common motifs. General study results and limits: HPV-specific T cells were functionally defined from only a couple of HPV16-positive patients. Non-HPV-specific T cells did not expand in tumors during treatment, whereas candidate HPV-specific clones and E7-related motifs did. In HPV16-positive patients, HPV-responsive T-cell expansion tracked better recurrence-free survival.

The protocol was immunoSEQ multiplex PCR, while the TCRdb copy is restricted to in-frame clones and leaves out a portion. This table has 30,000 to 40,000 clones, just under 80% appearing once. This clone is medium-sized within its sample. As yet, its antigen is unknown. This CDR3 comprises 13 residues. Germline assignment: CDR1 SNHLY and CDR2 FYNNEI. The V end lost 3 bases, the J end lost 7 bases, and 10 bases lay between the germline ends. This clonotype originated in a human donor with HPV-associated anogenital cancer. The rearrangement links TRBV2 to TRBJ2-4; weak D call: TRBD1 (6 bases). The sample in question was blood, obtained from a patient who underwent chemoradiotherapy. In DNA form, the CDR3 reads TGTGCCAGCAGTGAGCAGGGGATGAACATTCAGTACTTC. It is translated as CASSEQGMNIQYF.